Described below is a single T cell receptor beta chain sequence and its context. The protocol was immunoSEQ multiplex PCR, while the TCRdb copy is restricted to in-frame clones and leaves out a portion. The sample lists some 200,000 clones, 81% occurring once. The data belong to a study of blood T cell repertoires in COVID-19. With 0 bases removed from V and 0 bases from J, the gap between germline ends came to 6 bases. The CDR3 loop spans 15 amino acids. Germline CDR1 is SGHRS and CDR2 is YFSETQ. The receptor's source is a woman in her 50s with acute COVID-19. Sequenced material: PBMCs or T cells enriched from blood (not recorded which). The V and J genes are TRBV5-1 and TRBJ1-4; D is undetermined. The CDR3 nucleotides are TGCGCCAGCAGCTTGGTGGCGGCAACTAATGAAAAACTGTTTTTT. Translated: CASSLVAATNEKLFF.